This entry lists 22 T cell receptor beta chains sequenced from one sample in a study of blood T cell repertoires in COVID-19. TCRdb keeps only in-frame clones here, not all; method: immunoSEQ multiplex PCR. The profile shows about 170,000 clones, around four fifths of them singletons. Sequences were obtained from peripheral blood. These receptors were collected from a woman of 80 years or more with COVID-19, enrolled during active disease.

In DNA form, the CDR3 reads TGTGCCAGCAGCCAGACTTCCTTAGGGCAGTACTTC. Translating gives CASSQTSLGQYF. This rearrangement joins TRBV3-1 (or the pseudogene TRBV3-2) to TRBJ2-7, with D unclear. V lost 3 bases, J lost 9 bases, and 12 bases lay in between. The V gene's germline CDR1 is LGHDT and CDR2 YNNKEL (reference sequence). The CDR3 consists of 12 residues.

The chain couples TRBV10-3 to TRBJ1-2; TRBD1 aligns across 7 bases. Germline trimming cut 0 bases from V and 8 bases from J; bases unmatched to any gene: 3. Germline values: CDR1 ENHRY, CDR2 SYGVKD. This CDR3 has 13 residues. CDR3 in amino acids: CAISESQGGGYTF. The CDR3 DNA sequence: TGTGCCATCAGTGAGTCCCAGGGGGGAGGCTACACCTTC.

The CDR3 nucleotides read TGTGCCAGCAGACCACTAGCGGGTACAAATGAGCAGTTCTTC. Encoded protein: CASRPLAGTNEQFF. The chain has TRBV14 and TRBJ2-1; 9 bases line up with TRBD2. The CDR3 is 14 amino acids. V lost 6 bases, J lost 7 bases, and 7 bases stayed unmatched. Looked up from germline, CDR1 is SGHDN and CDR2 is FVKESK.

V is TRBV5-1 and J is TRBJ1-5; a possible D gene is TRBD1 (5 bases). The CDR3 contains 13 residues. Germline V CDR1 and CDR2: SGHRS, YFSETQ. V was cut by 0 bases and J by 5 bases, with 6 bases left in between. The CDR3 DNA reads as TGCGCCAGCAGCTTGGCCAGGGATCAGCCCCAGCATTTT. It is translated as CASSLARDQPQHF.

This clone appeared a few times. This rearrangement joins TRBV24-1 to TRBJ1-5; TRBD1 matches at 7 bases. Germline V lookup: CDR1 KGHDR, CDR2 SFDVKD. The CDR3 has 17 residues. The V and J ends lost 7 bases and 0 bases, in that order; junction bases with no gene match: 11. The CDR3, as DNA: TGTGCCACCAGGGACCCGGGACAGCGATATAGCAATCAGCCCCAGCATTTT. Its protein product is CATRDPGQRYSNQPQHF.

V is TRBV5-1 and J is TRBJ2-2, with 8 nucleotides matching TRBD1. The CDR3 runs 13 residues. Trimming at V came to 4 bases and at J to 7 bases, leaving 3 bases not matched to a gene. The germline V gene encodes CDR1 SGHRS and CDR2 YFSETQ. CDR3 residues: CASSPGQGGELFF. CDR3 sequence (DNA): TGCGCCAGCAGCCCAGGACAGGGCGGGGAGCTGTTTTTT.

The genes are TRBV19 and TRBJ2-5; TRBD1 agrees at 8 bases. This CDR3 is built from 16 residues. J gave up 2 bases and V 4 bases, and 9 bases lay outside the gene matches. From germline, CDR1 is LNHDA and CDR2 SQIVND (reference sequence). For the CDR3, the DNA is TGTGCCAGTAGTACCCCCCCCGGGACAGGTCAAGAGACCCAGTACTTC. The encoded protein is CASSTPPGTGQETQYF.

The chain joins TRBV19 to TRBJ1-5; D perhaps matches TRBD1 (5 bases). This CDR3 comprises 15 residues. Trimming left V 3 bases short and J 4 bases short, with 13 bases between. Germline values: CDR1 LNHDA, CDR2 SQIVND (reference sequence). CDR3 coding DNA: TGTGCCAGTAGTATGGCATCAGGGTATAATCAGCCCCAGCATTTT. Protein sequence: CASSMASGYNQPQHF.

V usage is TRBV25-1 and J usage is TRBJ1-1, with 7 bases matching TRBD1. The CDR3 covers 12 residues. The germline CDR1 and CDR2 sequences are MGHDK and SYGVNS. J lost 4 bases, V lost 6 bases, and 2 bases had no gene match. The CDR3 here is CASRGQVTEAFF. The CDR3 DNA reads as TGTGCCAGCAGAGGACAGGTCACTGAAGCTTTCTTT.

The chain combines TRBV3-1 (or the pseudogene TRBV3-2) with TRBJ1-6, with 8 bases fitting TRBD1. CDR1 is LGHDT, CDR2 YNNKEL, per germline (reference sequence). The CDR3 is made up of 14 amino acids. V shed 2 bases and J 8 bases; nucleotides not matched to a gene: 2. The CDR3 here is CASSQTGGDSPLHF. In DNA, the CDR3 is TGTGCCAGCAGCCAAACAGGGGGGGATTCACCCCTCCACTTT.

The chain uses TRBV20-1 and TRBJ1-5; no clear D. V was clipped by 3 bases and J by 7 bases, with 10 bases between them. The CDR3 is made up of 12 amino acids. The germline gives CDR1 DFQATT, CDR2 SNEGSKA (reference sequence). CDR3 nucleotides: TGCAGTGCTAGTCCCCCGGGGCAGCCCCAGCATTTT. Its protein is CSASPPGQPQHF.

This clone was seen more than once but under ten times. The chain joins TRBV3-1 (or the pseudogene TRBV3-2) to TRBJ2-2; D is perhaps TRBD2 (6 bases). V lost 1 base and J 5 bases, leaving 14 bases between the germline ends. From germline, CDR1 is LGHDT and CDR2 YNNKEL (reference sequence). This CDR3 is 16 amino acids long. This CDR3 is CASSQGSAGRTGELFF. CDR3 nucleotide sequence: TGTGCCAGCAGCCAAGGCTCGGCAGGGAGGACCGGGGAGCTGTTTTTT.

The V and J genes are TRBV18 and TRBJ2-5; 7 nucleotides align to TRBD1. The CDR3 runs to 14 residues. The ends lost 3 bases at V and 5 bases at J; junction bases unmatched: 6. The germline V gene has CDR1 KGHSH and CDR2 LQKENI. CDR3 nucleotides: TGTGCCAGCTCACCCCGACAGGGTCTGGAGACCCAGTACTTC. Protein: CASSPRQGLETQYF.

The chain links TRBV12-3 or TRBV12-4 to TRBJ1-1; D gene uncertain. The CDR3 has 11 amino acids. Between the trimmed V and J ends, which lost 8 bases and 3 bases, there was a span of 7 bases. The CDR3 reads CASLVYTEAFF. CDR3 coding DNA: TGTGCCAGCTTAGTGTACACTGAAGCTTTCTTT.

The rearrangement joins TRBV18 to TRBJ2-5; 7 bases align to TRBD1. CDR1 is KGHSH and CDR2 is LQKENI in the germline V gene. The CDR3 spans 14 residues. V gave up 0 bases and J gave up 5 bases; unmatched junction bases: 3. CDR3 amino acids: CASSPPDRAETQYF. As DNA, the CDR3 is TGTGCCAGCTCACCACCTGACAGGGCGGAGACCCAGTACTTC.

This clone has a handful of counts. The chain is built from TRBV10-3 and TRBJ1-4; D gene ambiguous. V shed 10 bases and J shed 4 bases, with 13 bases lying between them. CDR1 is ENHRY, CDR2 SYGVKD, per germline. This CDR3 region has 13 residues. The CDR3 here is CATRGRDNEKLFF. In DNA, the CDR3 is TGTGCCACGCGGGGAAGGGATAATGAAAAACTGTTTTTT.

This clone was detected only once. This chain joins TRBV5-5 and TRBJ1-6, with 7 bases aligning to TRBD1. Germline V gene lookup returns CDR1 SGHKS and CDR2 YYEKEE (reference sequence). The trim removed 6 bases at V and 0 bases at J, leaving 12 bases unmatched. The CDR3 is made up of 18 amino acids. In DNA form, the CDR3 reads TGTGCCAGCACCAAACAGGGGTCGTCGAGCTCCTATAATTCACCCCTCCACTTT. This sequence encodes CASTKQGSSSSYNSPLHF. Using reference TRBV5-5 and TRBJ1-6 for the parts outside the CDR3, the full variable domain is DAGVTQSPTHLIKTRGQQVTLRCSPISGHKSVSWYQQVLGQGPQFIFQYYEKEERGRGNFPDRFSARQFPNYSSELNVNALLLGDSALYLCASTKQGSSSSYNSPLHFGNGTRLTVT.

CDR3 residues: CASTRGRGPDQPQHF. CDR3 DNA sequence: TGTGCCAGCACAAGGGGCAGGGGGCCTGATCAGCCCCAGCATTTT. The rearrangement uses TRBV28 and TRBJ1-5; 8 bases match TRBD1. V shed 7 bases and J 5 bases; nucleotides not matched to a gene: 10. This CDR3 has 15 amino acids. In germline, CDR1 is MDHEN, CDR2 SYDVKM.

The CDR3 sequence is CASSQGFTRQGILRNTIYF. In nucleotides, the CDR3 is TGCGCCAGCAGCCAGGGATTTACGAGACAGGGGATCCTGAGAAACACCATATATTTT. The J gene is TRBJ1-3, the V gene TRBV4-1; 8 positions agree with TRBD1. The CDR3 covers 19 residues. Per germline, CDR1 MGHRA and CDR2 YSYEKL. The V and J ends lost 3 bases and 5 bases, in that order; junction bases with no gene match: 18.

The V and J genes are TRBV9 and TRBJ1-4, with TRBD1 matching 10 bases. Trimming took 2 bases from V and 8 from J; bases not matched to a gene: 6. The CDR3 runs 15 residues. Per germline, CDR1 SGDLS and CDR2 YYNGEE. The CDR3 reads CASSVGGQGKEKLFF. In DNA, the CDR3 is TGTGCCAGCAGCGTCGGGGGACAGGGGAAAGAAAAACTGTTTTTT.

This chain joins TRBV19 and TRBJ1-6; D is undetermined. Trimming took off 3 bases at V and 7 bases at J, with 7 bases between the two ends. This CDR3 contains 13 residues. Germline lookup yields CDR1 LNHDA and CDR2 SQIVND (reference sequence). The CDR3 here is CASSITGNSPLHF. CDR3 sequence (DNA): TGTGCCAGTAGTATCACGGGAAATTCACCCCTCCACTTT. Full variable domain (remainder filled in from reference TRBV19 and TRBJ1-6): DGGITQSPKYLFRKEGQNVTLSCEQNLNHDAMYWYRQDPGQGLRLIYYSQIVNDFQKGDIAEGYSVSREKKESFPLTVTSAQKNPTAFYLCASSITGNSPLHFGNGTRLTVT.

The CDR3 DNA sequence: TGCGCCAGCAGCCAAGAGGCACAGGGGGATGAGCAGTTCTTC. It codes for CASSQEAQGDEQFF. The chain has TRBV4-1 and TRBJ2-1; 8 bases map to TRBD1. The CDR3 contains 14 residues. The germline V gene has CDR1 MGHRA and CDR2 YSYEKL. The J segment lost 8 bases and the V segment lost 0 bases, leaving 3 bases of the junction unmatched.